Presented here are 22 T cell receptor beta chains from one specimen sequenced in a study of T cells in women clearing cervical HPV infection. Clones were read by immunoSEQ multiplex PCR, and TCRdb kept only the in-frame ones, dropping some. This sample contains tens of thousands of clones. The sequenced sample consisted of blood buffy coat. All receptors come from a woman between 18 and 69 years old with a cervical HPV16 infection that either progressed to CIN3+ or cleared (not recorded which).

As for this clone: The CDR3 is cut off 3 residues early in the read; its end comes from the germline J gene. The chain joins TRBV18 to TRBJ2-5, with 11 bases aligning to TRBD1. J lost 1 base, V lost 2 bases, and 6 bases had no gene match. The CDR3 spans 17 residues. Per germline, CDR1 KGHSH and CDR2 LQKENI. The sequenced CDR3 bases are TGTGCCAGCTCACCAGGACGGGACAGGGGGATCCAAGAGACC. Amino acid sequence: CASSPGRDRGIQET. The CDR3 reads in full as CASSPGRDRGIQETQYF.

As regards this clone: With the read ending 3 residues before the CDR3 end, the germline J gene is used to fill in that end. This chain joins TRBV20-1 and TRBJ2-7; TRBD1 matches at 9 bases. Germline trimming cut 4 bases from V and 4 bases from J; bases unmatched to any gene: 5. CDR3 length equals 13 residues. Germline CDR1 and CDR2: DFQATT and SNEGSKA (reference sequence). CDR3 loop: CSAIWDRDYEQYF. The CDR3 bases that were read are TGCAGTGCTATTTGGGACAGGGATTACGAG.

Concerning this clone: The sequenced fragment ends 3 residues before the CDR3 boundary, so the rest is inferred from the germline J gene. The chain is built from TRBV28 and TRBJ1-4, with D possibly matching TRBD1 (6 bases). The germline V and J ends were trimmed by 2 bases and 0 bases, with 10 bases remaining between them. This CDR3 is built from 16 residues. CDR1 is MDHEN, CDR2 SYDVKM, per germline. CDR3 bases read: TGTGCCAGCAGTTTAGGGGGCCCATCAACTAATGAAAAA. The encoded protein is CASSLGGPSTNEK. The whole CDR3 region reads CASSLGGPSTNEKLFF.

On this clone itself: The missing CDR3 end, 3 residues past where the read stops, is filled in from the germline J gene. The chain employs TRBV7-8 and TRBJ1-4; TRBD1 agrees at 8 bases. Germline values: CDR1 SGHVS, CDR2 FQNEAQ. This CDR3 spans 14 amino acids. Unmatched junction bases numbered 8, after V lost 4 bases and J lost 10 bases. The chain's CDR3 is CASSSGQGVGKLFF. Incomplete CDR3 DNA: TGTGCCAGCAGCTCAGGACAGGGTGTAGGAAAA.

Notes on this clone: The sequence runs out 3 residues before the end of the CDR3; the remainder is reconstructed from the germline J gene. The chain joins TRBV6-2 or TRBV6-3 to TRBJ1-1, with no clear D. There are 12 residues in the CDR3. Trimming took off 3 bases at V and 4 bases at J, with 6 bases between the two ends. Germline V CDR1 and CDR2: MNHEY, SVGEGT. The sequenced part of the CDR3 DNA is TGTGCCAGCAGTTATGAGGGCACTGAA. Its translation: CASSYEGTE. The full CDR3 protein reads CASSYEGTEAFF.

Turning to this clone: The read ends 3 residues early relative to the CDR3; the germline J gene fills the gap. This rearrangement joins TRBV9 to TRBJ2-3; no firm D call. Trimming removed 0 bases at V and 6 bases at J, with 8 bases between. Germline CDR1 is SGDLS and CDR2 is YYNGEE. The CDR3 has 13 residues. The covered CDR3 bases are TGTGCCAGCAGCGTAGATAACGGGGATACG. This sequence encodes CASSVDNGDT. The whole CDR3 sequence reads CASSVDNGDTQYF.

With respect to this clone: The read halts 3 residues ahead of the CDR3 end, with the missing end drawn from the germline J gene. The chain uses TRBV19 and TRBJ2-2, with D perhaps matching TRBD2 (5 bases). The V and J ends lost 10 bases and 3 bases respectively, with 18 bases between them. The length of the CDR3 is 15 residues. Germline V gives CDR1 LNHDA, CDR2 SQIVND (reference sequence). The CDR3 region is CATQTGEKDTGELFF. The DNA read from the CDR3 is TGTGCCACCCAGACCGGGGAAAAGGACACCGGGGAG.

Regarding this clone: The read ends 3 residues before the CDR3 terminus; that terminus is restored from the germline J gene. The V gene is TRBV19, the J gene TRBJ2-7; 7 nucleotides align to TRBD2. V trimming: 1 base; J trimming: 3 bases; junction bases outside the gene matches: 0. Germline CDR1 LNHDA, CDR2 SQIVND (reference sequence). This CDR3 contains 13 residues. The DNA read from the CDR3 is TGTGCCAGTAGTATAGCTAGCGGCTACGAG. Amino acid sequence: CASSIASGYE. The CDR3 reads in full as CASSIASGYEQYF.

A word on this clone: The read terminates 3 residues before the CDR3 end, so the remaining end is supplied by the germline J gene. The chain links TRBV5-1 to TRBJ1-4; D uncertain. The length of the CDR3 is 14 residues. V was trimmed by 0 bases and J by 7 bases, leaving 10 bases between them. Per germline, CDR1 SGHRS and CDR2 YFSETQ. This CDR3 reads CASSLDGDGEKLFF. The CDR3 bases that were read are TGCGCCAGCAGCTTGGACGGTGATGGTGAAAAA.

Points on this clone: The read is 3 residues too short to cover the CDR3 end, so that end is filled in from the germline J gene. The V gene is TRBV5-4, the J gene TRBJ2-2, with 8 bases identical to TRBD2. J lost 7 bases, V lost 4 bases, and 9 bases had no gene match. Germline V gene lookup returns CDR1 SGHNT and CDR2 YYREEE (reference sequence). The CDR3 is made up of 15 amino acids. CDR3 loop: CASSGEGLVLGELFF. CDR3 DNA, as far as it was read: TGTGCCAGCAGCGGAGAGGGACTAGTTCTCGGGGAG.

As for this clone: Read sequence stops 3 residues before the CDR3 end, and the germline J gene provides the missing end. The chain employs TRBV29-1 and TRBJ2-5, with 7 positions matching TRBD2. CDR3 length equals 14 residues. Per germline, CDR1 SQVTM and CDR2 ANQGSEA. V lost 4 bases and J lost 2; bases outside the gene matches: 7. The CDR3 loop is CSVVAGDSQETQYF. Incomplete CDR3 DNA: TGCAGCGTTGTGGCGGGGGACTCACAAGAGACC. The variable domain in full, completed from reference TRBV29-1 and TRBJ2-5, reads SAVISQKPSRDICQRGTSLTIQCQVDSQVTMMFWYRQQPGQSLTLIATANQGSEATYESGFVIDKFPISRPNLTFSTLTVSNMSPEDSSIYLCSVVAGDSQETQYFGPGTRLLVL.

With regard to this clone: The read terminates 3 residues before the CDR3 end, so the remaining end is supplied by the germline J gene. The chain uses TRBV28 and TRBJ1-2, with D possibly TRBD1 on 5 matching bases. The CDR3 runs to 12 residues. V shed 11 bases and J shed 6 bases, with 16 bases lying between them. Germline CDR1 and CDR2: MDHEN and SYDVKM. CDR3 bases read: TGTGCCTTTATTCGGGGGGGAAATGGC. It translates to CAFIRGGNG. The whole CDR3 region reads CAFIRGGNGYTF.

As for this clone: The CDR3 extends 3 residues past the end of the read, so its final part is completed from the germline J gene. The chain has TRBV30 and TRBJ2-3; D remains unclear. This CDR3 has 13 amino acids. Germline CDR1 is GTSNPN and CDR2 is SVGIG (reference sequence). V lost 2 bases, J lost 5 bases, and 11 bases lay in between. The sequenced part of the CDR3 DNA is TGTGCCTGGAGTTCTACGCACGGAGATACG. Amino acids: CAWSSTHGDT. The entire CDR3 protein is CAWSSTHGDTQYF.

Notes on this clone: The CDR3 end falls 3 residues outside the read, so it is completed with the germline J gene. This rearrangement joins TRBV19 to TRBJ1-2; D gene unclear. Trimming took 7 bases from V and 0 from J, leaving 12 bases between them. The CDR3 totals 14 residues. Germline V lookup: CDR1 LNHDA, CDR2 SQIVND (reference sequence). CDR3 DNA (partial): TGTGCCAGTACCCCACTGCTCGCTAACTATGGC. Its translation is CASTPLLANYG. The CDR3, in full, reads CASTPLLANYGYTF.

As regards this clone: The read halts 3 residues ahead of the CDR3 end, with the missing end drawn from the germline J gene. The V call is TRBV13, the J call TRBJ1-1, with D possibly being TRBD1 (6 bases). Deletions cut 4 bases from V and 4 bases from J, with 13 bases between. There are 14 residues in the CDR3. Germline assignment: CDR1 PRHDT and CDR2 FYEKMQ (reference sequence). CDR3: CASSYGGGPTEAFF. CDR3 DNA (partial): TGTGCCAGCAGCTACGGGGGGGGCCCCACTGAA.

In the case of this clone: The read terminates 3 residues before the CDR3 end, so the remaining end is supplied by the germline J gene. This rearrangement joins TRBV7-3 to TRBJ2-1; TRBD2 might be the D (6 bases). V was pared by 4 bases and J by 6 bases, with 25 bases between. The CDR3 covers 18 residues. Germline V lookup: CDR1 SGHTA, CDR2 FQGTGA. The CDR3 DNA, read in part, is TGTGCCAGCAGCTCCCGGGCCGGGGGACTTTCTCTCCCCAATGAG. Translated: CASSSRAGGLSLPNE. The CDR3 reads in full as CASSSRAGGLSLPNEQFF.

About this clone: The read ends 3 residues before the CDR3 terminus; that terminus is restored from the germline J gene. The chain recombines TRBV5-1 with TRBJ1-6; 8 nucleotides line up with TRBD1. The CDR3 sequence is 15 residues long. The germline CDR1 and CDR2 sequences are SGHRS and YFSETQ. V gave up 0 bases and J gave up 10 bases; unmatched junction bases: 6. Partial CDR3 DNA: TGCGCCAGCAGCTTGGCATCAGGACAGGGATCACCC. This gives the protein CASSLASGQGSP. The CDR3, in full, reads CASSLASGQGSPLHF.

To note about this clone: The DNA ends 3 residues before the CDR3 does, and the rest of the CDR3 is filled in from the germline J gene. The chain is built from TRBV5-1 and TRBJ2-3; unclear D gene. In germline, CDR1 is SGHRS, CDR2 YFSETQ. The V end was cut by 0 bases, the J end by 5 bases, with 10 bases between. The length of the CDR3 is 14 residues. CDR3 amino acids: CASSLARSGDTQYF. CDR3 DNA (partial): TGCGCCAGCAGCTTGGCGAGGTCGGGAGATACG.

About this clone: The read comes to an end 3 residues before the CDR3 does, leaving the germline J gene to fill in the end. V usage is TRBV5-4 and J usage is TRBJ2-5; 7 bases match TRBD1. Losses at the gene ends were 0 bases for V and 4 bases for J; bases not matched to a gene: 3. The CDR3 has 14 residues. Germline CDR1 SGHNT, CDR2 YYREEE (reference sequence). The part of the CDR3 DNA that was read is TGTGCCAGCAGCTTGGCCGACAGGGCAGAGACC. Protein product: CASSLADRAET. The whole CDR3 sequence is CASSLADRAETQYF.

A remark on this clone: The read terminates 3 residues ahead of where the CDR3 ends, so the germline J gene completes it. The chain carries TRBV20-1 and TRBJ2-2, with 8 bases lining up with TRBD2. Germline V lookup: CDR1 DFQATT, CDR2 SNEGSKA (reference sequence). V dropped 4 bases and J dropped 7; count of bases not matched to a gene: 8. The CDR3 totals 14 residues. CDR3 DNA, as far as it was read: TGCAGTGCTACCCGGGGGGGGATCAACGGGGAG. This gives the protein CSATRGGINGE. The full CDR3 sequence reads CSATRGGINGELFF.

CDR3: CSARDADRGPGNTIYF. The sequenced CDR3 bases are TGCAGTGCTAGAGACGCGGACAGGGGGCCTGGAAACACC. The chain uses TRBV20-1 and TRBJ1-3, with 11 bases lining up with TRBD1. Read data end 3 residues before the CDR3 end; the end is taken from the germline J gene. The CDR3 sequence is 16 residues long. Unmatched junction bases numbered 3, after V lost 0 bases and J lost 2 bases. CDR1 is DFQATT and CDR2 is SNEGSKA in the germline V gene (reference sequence).

On this clone: The read ends 3 residues shy of where the CDR3 ends; the end is completed using the germline J gene. The chain joins TRBV4-1 to TRBJ1-4, with D unresolved. V lost 4 bases and J 4 bases, leaving 10 bases between the germline ends. This CDR3 has 14 residues. The V gene's germline CDR1 is MGHRA and CDR2 YSYEKL. The CDR3 spells CASSLGPGNEKLFF. The CDR3 bases that were read are TGCGCCAGCAGCCTGGGCCCCGGTAATGAAAAA.